This TCR beta chain was documented in a study of cytomegalovirus exposure and HLA in healthy donors. CDR1 and CDR2 (germline): MNHEY, SVGAGI. Trimming removed 4 bases at V and 0 bases at J, with 13 bases between. This CDR3 is built from 15 residues. TCRdb's table, derived via immunoSEQ multiplex PCR, lists solely in-frame clones and lacks some. This table holds 200,000 to 250,000 clones, almost 90% found once. The TCR was taken from a woman younger than 30 in good health and CMV-seronegative. Source material: PBMCs. The V call is TRBV6-5, the J call TRBJ2-7, with a weak D call TRBD1 (6 bases). This CDR3 reads CASSLTQGHSYEQYF. In DNA form, the CDR3 reads TGTGCCAGCAGTTTAACCCAGGGACACTCCTACGAGCAGTACTTC.